A single sample gave rise to the 21 T cell receptor beta chains below, sequenced in a study of blood T cell repertoires in COVID-19. Here immunoSEQ multiplex PCR was the method, and the copy in TCRdb shows in-frame clones only, minus some. The sample yields approximately 240,000 clones, more than 65% seen once. Sequenced sample: peripheral blood. These receptors were obtained from a woman younger than 45 who had recovered from COVID-19.

The V call is TRBV7-6, the J call TRBJ2-2, with 12 bases that match TRBD2. The germline CDR1 and CDR2 sequences are SGHVS and FNYEAQ. The V and J ends lost 1 base and 0 bases, in that order; junction bases with no gene match: 3. The CDR3 contains 18 residues. The CDR3 DNA sequence: TGTGCCAGCAGCTTAGGACTAGCGGGAGTTTCGAACACCGGGGAGCTGTTTTTT. It is translated as CASSLGLAGVSNTGELFF.

The table lists this clone with a count of one. CDR3 region: CASSDQAGGAYEQYF. The CDR3, as DNA: TGTGCCAGCAGTGACCAGGCGGGGGGAGCCTACGAGCAGTACTTC. The chain uses TRBV6-4 and TRBJ2-7; 8 nucleotides match TRBD2. This CDR3 has 15 amino acids. V lost 2 bases and J lost 2; bases outside the gene matches: 5. Germline CDR1 MRHNA, CDR2 SNTAGT.

This clone was seen only a few times. The chain employs TRBV19 and TRBJ2-2; the match to TRBD1 covers 7 bases. This CDR3 is 14 amino acids long. The V segment lost 5 bases and the J segment 4 bases; nucleotides outside the gene matches: 4. Germline loops: CDR1 LNHDA, CDR2 SQIVND (reference sequence). CDR3 residues: CASSRQGTTGELFF. The CDR3 coding sequence is TGTGCCAGTAGTCGACAGGGTACCACCGGGGAGCTGTTTTTT.

The genes are TRBV30 and TRBJ2-3; 12 bases map to TRBD2. Germline V gene sequence: CDR1 GTSNPN, CDR2 SVGIG (reference sequence). The length of the CDR3 is 18 residues. Unmatched junction bases numbered 13, after V lost 1 base and J lost 5 bases. The chain's CDR3 is CAWSAGLAGGWRGDTQYF. The CDR3, as DNA: TGTGCCTGGAGTGCAGGGCTAGCGGGAGGGTGGCGAGGAGATACGCAGTATTTT.

This clone has a handful of counts. The rearrangement joins TRBV11-3 to TRBJ2-2, with 7 bases fitting TRBD2. The length of the CDR3 is 15 residues. V lost 6 bases and J lost 5; bases outside the gene matches: 9. Germline CDR1 is SGHNT and CDR2 is YENEEA. CDR3: CASSRGSSGTGELFF. CDR3 nucleotide sequence: TGTGCCAGCAGTCGCGGGAGCTCGGGGACCGGGGAGCTGTTTTTT.

This clone was detected only once. The chain is built from TRBV30 and TRBJ1-1, with D possibly matching TRBD1 (5 bases). The CDR3 contains 13 residues. The V and J ends lost 4 bases and 0 bases respectively, with 9 bases between them. Looked up from germline, CDR1 is GTSNPN and CDR2 is SVGIG (reference sequence). The CDR3 region is CAWNGQVNTEAFF. CDR3 nucleotides: TGTGCCTGGAACGGACAAGTGAACACTGAAGCTTTCTTT.

This rearrangement joins TRBV18 to TRBJ2-3; no definite D call. Trimming shortened V by 0 bases and J by 4 bases, and 5 bases separated the two germline ends. This CDR3 has 13 amino acids. Germline lookup yields CDR1 KGHSH and CDR2 LQKENI. The chain's CDR3 is CASSPPSADTQYF. The CDR3 nucleotides read TGTGCCAGCTCACCACCCTCCGCAGATACGCAGTATTTT. Full variable domain (rest looked up from reference TRBV18 and TRBJ2-3): NAGVMQNPRHLVRRRGQEARLRCSPMKGHSHVYWYRQLPEEGLKFMVYLQKENIIDESGMPKERFSAEFPKEGPSILRIQQVVRGDSAAYFCASSPPSADTQYFGPGTRLTVL.

J is TRBJ2-3 and V is TRBV28; TRBD1 is a possible D gene (6 bases). The CDR3 consists of 15 residues. Deletions cut 5 bases from V and 1 base from J, with 13 bases between. In germline, CDR1 is MDHEN, CDR2 SYDVKM. The CDR3 here is CASSGSRGRTDTQYF. CDR3 nucleotides: TGTGCCAGCAGTGGGAGCAGGGGACGCACAGATACGCAGTATTTT. The full variable domain, its missing parts supplied by reference TRBV28 and TRBJ2-3, is DVKVTQSSRYLVKRTGEKVFLECVQDMDHENMFWYRQDPGLGLRLIYFSYDVKMKEKGDIPEGYSVSREKKERFSLILESASTNQTSMYLCASSGSRGRTDTQYFGPGTRLTVL.

A few counts support this clone. The V call is TRBV6-1, the J call TRBJ1-1; 8 bases are shared with TRBD1. This CDR3 contains 16 residues. With 0 bases clipped from V and 5 bases from J, the junction kept 8 bases outside the gene matches. Germline-derived CDR1 and CDR2 are MNHNS and SASEGT. The CDR3, as DNA: TGTGCCAGCAGTGAAGCTCTTGTGACAGGGGATACTGAAGCTTTCTTT. This encodes CASSEALVTGDTEAFF.

The chain recombines TRBV15 with TRBJ1-6, with a weak D call TRBD1 (5 bases). The CDR3 has 18 residues. Germline CDR1 reads LNHNV; CDR2 reads YYDKDF (reference sequence). Deletions cut 0 bases from V and 7 bases from J, with 19 bases between. The CDR3 sequence: CATSRDPEGPGYNSPLHF. The CDR3, as DNA: TGTGCCACCAGCAGAGATCCGGAGGGGCCAGGGTACAATTCACCCCTCCACTTT.

V gene TRBV9 combines with J gene TRBJ2-7, with TRBD2 as a possible D gene (5 bases). The V gene's germline CDR1 is SGDLS and CDR2 YYNGEE. Trimming pared 0 bases from V and 1 base from J, leaving 8 bases between. The CDR3 sequence is 14 residues long. This chain's CDR3 is CASSVEPGSYEQYF. The CDR3 DNA reads as TGTGCCAGCAGCGTAGAGCCGGGGTCCTACGAGCAGTACTTC.

The genes are TRBV18 and TRBJ2-5; D ambiguous. Per germline, CDR1 KGHSH and CDR2 LQKENI. The CDR3 length is 13 residues. The ends were cut back, 3 bases at V and 5 bases at J, with 10 bases in the middle. The CDR3 sequence is CASSPEAVETQYF. Here the CDR3 DNA reads TGTGCCAGCTCACCTGAGGCAGTTGAGACCCAGTACTTC.

The chain has TRBV10-2 and TRBJ2-1, with D maybe TRBD2 (6 bases). Germline CDR1 and CDR2: WSHSY and SAAADI. V lost 2 bases to trimming and J lost 9 bases, with 11 bases between them. This CDR3 spans 13 amino acids. This chain's CDR3 is CASSEEGGSEQFF. DNA for the CDR3: TGCGCCAGCAGTGAGGAGGGAGGTAGTGAGCAGTTCTTC.

This clone occurred once. This chain joins TRBV15 and TRBJ2-7; the match to TRBD1 covers 9 bases. Germline V gene lookup returns CDR1 LNHNV and CDR2 YYDKDF (reference sequence). V trimming: 4 bases; J trimming: 2 bases; junction bases outside the gene matches: 3. This CDR3 comprises 14 residues. CDR3 bases: TGTGCCACCAGCATACGGACAGGGGCCTACGAGCAGTACTTC. It specifies CATSIRTGAYEQYF.

The V call is TRBV10-3, the J call TRBJ2-1; a possible D gene is TRBD2 (5 bases). The CDR3 is 16 amino acids. The V end lost 2 bases, the J end lost 0 bases, and 11 bases lay between the germline ends. Germline CDR1 is ENHRY and CDR2 is SYGVKD. CDR3 residues: CAISEASRPSYNEQFF. CDR3 DNA sequence: TGTGCCATCAGTGAGGCTAGCCGACCCTCCTACAATGAGCAGTTCTTC.

This clone was seen a single time. This chain joins TRBV5-1 and TRBJ1-3, with 7 bases lining up with TRBD1. The CDR3 runs 13 residues. Germline CDR1 and CDR2: SGHRS and YFSETQ. The V gene end was trimmed by 2 bases and the J gene end by 8 bases; junction bases not matched to a gene: 4. The CDR3 here is CASSLGTEDTIYF. The CDR3 nucleotides are TGCGCCAGCAGCTTAGGGACAGAGGACACCATATATTTT. Together with reference TRBV5-1 and TRBJ1-3, the CDR3 gives the full variable domain: KAGVTQTPRYLIKTRGQQVTLSCSPISGHRSVSWYQQTPGQGLQFLFEYFSETQRNKGNFPGRFSGRQFSNSRSEMNVSTLELGDSALYLCASSLGTEDTIYFGEGSWLTVV.

In nucleotides, the CDR3 is TGCGCCAGCCGACAGGGACGGAACGAGCAGTACTTC. Protein product: CASRQGRNEQYF. The chain carries TRBV5-1 and TRBJ2-7, with 7 bases identical to TRBD1. Trimming removed 7 bases from V and 5 bases from J; junction bases left unmatched: 6. The CDR3 length is 12 residues. Germline V gene lookup returns CDR1 SGHRS and CDR2 YFSETQ.

The V gene is TRBV4-2, the J gene TRBJ2-7, with 7 bases fitting TRBD1. Germline CDR1 is LGHNA and CDR2 is YNFKEQ. The CDR3 has 18 amino acids. The trim removed 1 base at V and 2 bases at J, leaving 14 bases unmatched. For the CDR3, the DNA is TGTGCCAGCAGCCAAGGTCCCTCTCTGACAGGGTCCACCTACGAGCAGTACTTC. Translated: CASSQGPSLTGSTYEQYF.

This chain links TRBV5-1 with TRBJ1-5, with 7 nucleotides matching TRBD1. V lost 4 bases, J lost 5 bases, and 6 bases stayed unmatched. Germline V gives CDR1 SGHRS, CDR2 YFSETQ. The CDR3 spans 14 residues. Here the CDR3 reads CASSPDRTHQPQHF. DNA of the CDR3: TGCGCCAGCAGCCCGGACAGGACTCATCAGCCCCAGCATTTT.

For the CDR3, the DNA is TGTGCCAGCAGCTTAATAGGCTCGAGCGCAGATACGCAGTATTTT. It is translated as CASSLIGSSADTQYF. The chain employs TRBV11-3 and TRBJ2-3; D is uncertain. The CDR3 has 15 residues. Germline CDR1 is SGHNT and CDR2 is YENEEA. Trimming cost V 2 bases and J 4 bases, with 13 bases left between them.

In DNA form, the CDR3 reads TGTGCCAGCAGCTTATCTCGGCGGGAGGGATACAATGAGCAGTTCTTC. Translated: CASSLSRREGYNEQFF. The chain joins TRBV7-3 to TRBJ2-1; 9 bases are shared with TRBD2. Germline V gives CDR1 SGHTA, CDR2 FQGTGA. V lost 2 bases to trimming and J lost 4 bases; unmatched junction nucleotides: 6. The CDR3 totals 16 residues. Combining the CDR3 with reference TRBV7-3 and TRBJ2-1 gives the whole variable domain GAGVSQTPSNKVTEKGKYVELRCDPISGHTALYWYRQSLGQGPEFLIYFQGTGAADDSGLPNDRFFAVRPEGSVSTLKIQRTERGDSAVYLCASSLSRREGYNEQFFGPGTRLTVL.